The TCR beta chain under discussion was sequenced for a study of T cells in Graves' hyperthyroidism and ophthalmopathy. Turning to the study itself: Peripheral blood was secured at the point of initial diagnosis, before any treatment.

In its sample, this clonotype was seen many times. A read error may account for a junction end that differs from germline. Using RNA transcripts as the source, TCR beta CDR3 regions were amplified. The study used the HTBI primer set for a first-round RT-PCR of the TCR CDR3. TCRdb called the multiplex PCR reads again in MiXCR, with one record for every CDR3 protein. This sample yields approximately 260,000 distinct CDR3 sequences, of which roughly 15% are seen a single time; 30% belongs to the top ten. There are 18 residues in the CDR3. CDR1 is GTSNPN and CDR2 is SVGIG in the germline V gene (reference sequence).

Sequenced material: blood. The chain joins TRBV30 to TRBJ1-5; TRBD1 matches 9 bases. This TCR was sampled from a woman aged 45 to 65 with Graves' hyperthyroidism that later progressed to Graves' ophthalmopathy. CDR3 coding DNA: TGTGCCTGGAGTGTTTTTGTCCTGACAGGGGGAGACAATCAGCCCCAACATTTT. As protein: CAWSVFVLTGGDNQPQHF.